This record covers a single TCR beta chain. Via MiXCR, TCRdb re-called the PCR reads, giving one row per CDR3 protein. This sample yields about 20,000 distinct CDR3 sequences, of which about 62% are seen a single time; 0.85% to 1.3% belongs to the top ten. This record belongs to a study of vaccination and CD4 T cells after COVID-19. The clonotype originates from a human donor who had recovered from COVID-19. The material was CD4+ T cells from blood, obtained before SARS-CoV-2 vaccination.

The CDR3: CSARAPSGRPQETQYF. The CDR3 DNA reads TGCAGTGCTAGAGCCCCTAGCGGGAGACCCCAAGAGACCCAGTACTTC. This chain uses TRBV20-1 with TRBJ2-5; 10 nucleotides match TRBD2. Looked up from germline, CDR1 is DFQATT and CDR2 is SNEGSKA (reference sequence). This CDR3 is built from 16 residues. After removal of 1 base from V and 1 base from J, the junction contained 6 bases not matched to a gene.